This TCR beta chain was sequenced during a study of T cells after yellow fever vaccination. Findings and caveats of the study: Just a small share of clonotypes turned up in the CD4 compartment as well as the CD8 compartment. Abundant bulk-population clonotypes could contaminate the FACS-sorted repertoires. Most primary-vaccination clones reappeared after the booster (less than 98% CD4, roughly 88% CD8).

There are many counts of this clonotype. No antigen is known for it. In germline, CDR1 is SGHRS, CDR2 YFSETQ. This CDR3 has 16 amino acids. Trimming left V 0 bases short and J 5 bases short, with 14 bases between. TCRdb re-derived calls from the 5' RACE reads in MiXCR, one entry per CDR3 protein. Of approximately 240,000 distinct CDR3 sequences listed, about 3.9% are singletons. The chain combines TRBV5-1 with TRBJ2-2; weak D call: TRBD1 (5 bases). Source: PBMCs, taken 15 days after the yellow fever booster vaccination. The source of this sequence is a man between 18 and 29 years old who received the YFV17D yellow fever vaccine. The CDR3 coding sequence is TGCGCCAGCAGCTTGGAATTAAAGTCAGGGACCGGGGAGCTGTTTTTT. Protein sequence: CASSLELKSGTGELFF.